What follows is one TCR beta chain and its context. The junction had 8 bases not matched to a gene; V was cut back by 2 bases and J by 8 bases. This CDR3 is 15 amino acids long. Germline V gene lookup returns CDR1 MNHNY and CDR2 SVGAGI (reference sequence). Random-hexamer reverse transcription was applied to roughly 0.45 to 1 ug RNA. The immunoSEQ assay covered 54 Vbeta and 13 Jbeta segments for CDR3. From the immunoSEQ multiplex PCR reads, TCRdb called clonotypes with MiXCR, one entry per CDR3 protein. Among some 180,000 distinct CDR3 sequences, just under 95% were seen once, and the ten largest hold around 0.095%. These data belong to a study of CD8 T cells in Susac syndrome. Turning to the study itself: When their blood was taken, the Susac syndrome patients had either not yet had any therapy, were taking corticosteroids, or were taking intravenous immunoglobulin alone.

The authors carried out high-throughput sequencing of TCR beta. They applied it to CD8+ and CD4+ T cells obtained from blood. This clonotype was sampled from a human donor with Susac syndrome. Sequenced input: CD4+ T cells from PBMCs. The chain has TRBV6-6 and TRBJ1-4; 7 nucleotides agree with TRBD1. This chain's CDR3 is CASSYRQGVSEKLFF. CDR3 bases: TGTGCCAGCAGTTACCGACAGGGAGTTTCCGAAAAACTGTTTTTT.